Sequencing of this T cell receptor (beta chain) was carried out in a study of T cells in Graves' hyperthyroidism and ophthalmopathy. Comment on this clonotype: Its antigen is not known.

Template material for amplifying TCR beta CDR3 regions consisted of RNA transcripts. First-round RT-PCR of the TCR CDR3 relied on the HTBI primer set. Via MiXCR, TCRdb re-called the multiplex PCR reads, giving one row per CDR3 protein. The table records about half a million distinct CDR3 sequences, approximately 25% of them present only once. V was cut by 2 bases and J by 0 bases, with 12 bases left in between. This CDR3 is 16 amino acids long. CDR1 is MNHEY, CDR2 SVGAGI, per germline. The study's findings and limits: Ophthalmopathy was identified by the model a median approximately six months ahead of onset.

This sequence was found in a woman younger than 45 with Graves' ophthalmopathy. Sequencing input: blood. The rearrangement links TRBV6-5 to TRBJ2-3, with a weak D call TRBD2 (5 bases). DNA for the CDR3: TGTGCCAGCAGTTACCTCAGCGGAGCTAGCACAGATACGCAGTATTTT. Residues: CASSYLSGASTDTQYF.